This TCR beta chain was sequenced for a study of T cell responses to AZD1222 COVID-19 vaccine. Whole-study results and caveats: CD4 TCRs covered the whole spike, strongest at regions 160-218 and 743-854.

The method was immunoSEQ multiplex PCR; TCRdb's version includes in-frame clones alone and lacks a portion of them. The sample comprises approximately 110,000 clones, about nine tenths of which are singletons, and approximately 8% rests with the top ten. For this clone: Its antigen is not identified.

The study pooled second doses at about 4 or about 12 weeks. With 1 base removed from V and 4 bases from J, the gap between germline ends came to 8 bases. The CDR3 is 15 residues long. From germline, CDR1 is MNHNS and CDR2 SASEGT. The rearrangement uses TRBV6-1 and TRBJ1-6, with D possibly being TRBD1 (6 bases). Sequencing was performed on peripheral blood, taken 28 days after the second AZD1222 dose. The sequence was obtained from an adult who received the AZD1222 COVID-19 vaccine. CDR3: CASSEDRVYNSPLHF. The CDR3 nucleotides read TGTGCCAGCAGTGAAGACAGGGTTTATAATTCACCCCTCCACTTT.